This is a list of T cell receptor beta chains from one sample in a study of blood T cell repertoires in COVID-19. Sequenced by immunoSEQ multiplex PCR; TCRdb stores in-frame clones only, minus some. The sample has more than 450,000 clones, 87% seen once. Sequencing was done on a sample of PBMCs or T cells enriched from blood (not recorded which). Every receptor here comes from a woman aged 18-35 years who had recovered from COVID-19. The CDR3 runs from the conserved cysteine through the conserved F or W. D genes are given only for firm matches. Rows may omit the clone size; those that give it use once, few, many or a size class.

size	V	D	length	J	CDR3	DNA
-	TRBV6-5	TRBD1	13	TRBJ1-1	CASSFRDSTEAFF	TGTGCCAGCAGTTTCCGGGACAGCACTGAAGCTTTCTTT
-	TRBV5-1	TRBD1	15	TRBJ2-7	CASSLLRTGTDEQYF	TGCGCCAGCAGCTTGTTGAGGACAGGGACTGACGAGCAGTACTTC
-	TRBV7-7	-	13	TRBJ2-7	CASSSGREAEQYF	TGTGCTAGCAGCTCCGGGAGAGAGGCCGAGCAGTACTTC
-	TRBV2	-	14	TRBJ1-5	CASSVLGSWQPQHF	TGTGCCAGCAGTGTATTGGGCAGTTGGCAGCCCCAGCATTTT
-	TRBV2	-	14	TRBJ1-4	CASHVGGANEKLFF	TGTGCCAGCCACGTAGGGGGGGCTAATGAAAAACTGTTTTTT
-	TRBV7-9	TRBD2	15	TRBJ2-5	CASRPLGGGQETQYF	TGTGCCAGCAGGCCGCTGGGCGGGGGGCAAGAGACCCAGTACTTC
-	TRBV25-1	-	11	TRBJ2-5	CASSPKETQYF	TGTGCCAGCAGTCCCAAAGAGACCCAGTACTTC
-	TRBV7-2	TRBD2	15	TRBJ2-4	CASSLKWGGKNIQYF	TGTGCCAGCAGCTTAAAATGGGGGGGTAAAAACATTCAGTACTTC
-	TRBV18	TRBD2	17	TRBJ2-5	CASSPFLLAGRQETQYF	TGTGCCAGCTCACCATTTCTACTAGCGGGGCGCCAAGAGACCCAGTACTTC
-	TRBV10-3	-	14	TRBJ1-5	CAISEYGGDQPQHF	TGTGCCATCAGTGAGTACGGGGGGGACCAGCCCCAGCATTTT
-	TRBV27	TRBD2	15	TRBJ2-1	CASSLIGLDRNEQFF	TGTGCCAGCAGTTTGATCGGACTAGATAGGAATGAGCAGTTCTTC
-	TRBV7-9	-	15	TRBJ1-3	CASSLSGSSGNTIYF	TGTGCCAGCAGCTTATCAGGCAGCTCTGGAAACACCATATATTTT
-	TRBV19	TRBD1	17	TRBJ1-5	CASSIEKRDRVGQPQHF	TGTGCCAGTAGTATAGAGAAGCGGGACAGGGTTGGACAGCCCCAGCATTTT
-	TRBV11-2	-	14	TRBJ2-7	CASTLGEVSYEQYF	TGTGCCAGCACCCTCGGAGAGGTCTCCTACGAGCAGTACTTC
once	TRBV3-1/TRBV3-2	-	13	TRBJ2-5	CASSLGLEETQYF	TGTGCCAGCAGCCTAGGACTCGAAGAGACCCAGTACTTC
-	TRBV30	-	11	TRBJ1-1	CAWHSVTEAFF	TGTGCCTGGCACAGTGTCACTGAAGCTTTCTTT
-	TRBV7-3	TRBD1	14	TRBJ1-1	CASSLQGADTEAFF	TGTGCCAGCAGCTTACAGGGGGCGGACACTGAAGCTTTCTTT
-	TRBV7-9	-	12	TRBJ1-3	CASSLDRNTIYF	TGTGCCAGCAGCTTAGACAGAAACACCATATATTTT
-	TRBV5-6	-	12	TRBJ2-3	CASSELADTQYF	TGTGCCAGCAGCGAACTCGCAGATACGCAGTATTTT
-	TRBV20-1	-	14	TRBJ1-5	CSASHTGSNGPQHF	TGCAGTGCTAGTCACACAGGGTCCAATGGGCCCCAGCATTTT
-	TRBV5-1	TRBD2	16	TRBJ2-3	CASSFTSGEFTDTQYF	TGCGCCAGCAGCTTTACTAGCGGGGAGTTCACAGATACGCAGTATTTT
-	TRBV6-2/TRBV6-3	-	14	TRBJ1-5	CASSLKGQNQPQHF	TGTGCCAGCAGTTTGAAGGGGCAGAATCAGCCCCAGCATTTT
-	TRBV30	TRBD2	15	TRBJ2-3	CAWVLSGGGRDTQYF	TGTGCCTGGGTCCTCAGCGGGGGAGGGAGAGATACGCAGTATTTT
-	TRBV4-1	-	12	TRBJ2-1	CASSLRGNEQFF	TGCGCCAGCAGCCTAAGGGGTAATGAGCAGTTCTTC
-	TRBV27	-	15	TRBJ1-1	CASSLSIQAITEAFF	TGTGCCAGCAGTTTATCGATTCAGGCGATCACTGAAGCTTTCTTT
-	TRBV13	-	15	TRBJ2-3	CASSLGAGVPDTQYF	TGTGCCAGCAGCTTAGGTGCCGGTGTGCCAGATACGCAGTATTTT
few	TRBV29-1	TRBD1	13	TRBJ1-1	CSVPGTGGTEAFF	TGCAGCGTCCCTGGGACAGGGGGCACTGAAGCTTTCTTT
-	TRBV5-1	-	14	TRBJ2-3	CASSLSRSTDTQYF	TGCGCCAGCAGCTTGTCCCGGAGCACAGATACGCAGTATTTT
-	TRBV11-2	-	15	TRBJ2-3	CASSGRTTPGDTQYF	TGTGCCAGCAGCGGACGGACTACCCCAGGAGATACGCAGTATTTT
-	TRBV28	TRBD1	15	TRBJ1-6	CASSAGTGYNSPLHF	TGTGCCAGCAGTGCGGGGACAGGGTACAATTCACCCCTCCACTTT
once	TRBV10-3	-	14	TRBJ1-6	CAIRNTGNNSPLHF	TGTGCCATCAGAAATACAGGGAATAATTCACCCCTCCACTTT
-	TRBV5-1	TRBD1	15	TRBJ1-2	CASSPTGEVNYGYTF	TGCGCCAGCAGCCCTACAGGGGAAGTAAACTATGGCTACACCTTC
-	TRBV6-5	-	16	TRBJ1-2	CASSYPASGSDDGYTF	TGTGCCAGCAGTTACCCAGCCAGCGGGTCGGACGATGGCTACACCTTC
-	TRBV25-1	-	13	TRBJ1-2	CASSELGLDGYTF	TGTGCCAGCAGTGAACTGGGGCTTGATGGCTACACCTTC
-	TRBV6-5	-	16	TRBJ1-2	CASSYSGGGDSYGYTF	TGTGCCAGCAGTTACTCGGGCGGAGGAGACTCCTATGGCTACACCTTC
once	TRBV28	-	15	TRBJ1-3	CASSLLLTEGNTIYF	TGTGCCAGCAGTTTGCTCCTGACAGAAGGAAACACCATATATTTT
-	TRBV5-1	-	13	TRBJ2-3	CASSLDSGDTQYF	TGCGCCAGCAGCTTGGACAGCGGCGATACGCAGTATTTT
-	TRBV12-5	-	13	TRBJ1-6	CASGLESGSPLHF	TGTGCTAGTGGTTTGGAGAGTGGTTCACCCCTCCACTTT
once	TRBV5-8	-	13	TRBJ2-3	CASSPGSTDTQYF	TGTGCCAGCAGCCCAGGTAGCACAGATACGCAGTATTTT
-	TRBV11-2	TRBD1	13	TRBJ2-1	CASSLGSGGQGVF	TGTGCCAGCAGCTTAGGAAGTGGAGGACAGGGGGTCTTC
-	TRBV30	-	15	TRBJ2-5	CAWSYSRQGWGTQYF	TGTGCCTGGAGCTACAGTCGTCAGGGATGGGGGACCCAGTACTTC
-	TRBV7-3	TRBD1	13	TRBJ1-1	CASMSGTDGTAFF	TGTGCCAGCATGTCTGGGACAGATGGGACAGCTTTCTTT
-	TRBV12-5	TRBD2	13	TRBJ2-2	CASLSGATGELFF	TGTGCTAGTCTCAGCGGGGCGACCGGGGAGCTGTTTTTT
-	TRBV9	TRBD1	13	TRBJ1-2	CASSVEGAYGYTF	TGTGCCAGCAGCGTAGAGGGGGCTTATGGCTACACCTTC
-	TRBV7-2	TRBD1	16	TRBJ2-2	CASRLRDRGITGELFF	TGTGCCAGCAGGCTCCGGGACAGGGGAATTACCGGGGAGCTGTTTTTT
-	TRBV5-1	-	12	TRBJ1-2	CASSPGFYGYTF	TGCGCCAGCAGCCCCGGTTTCTATGGCTACACCTTC
-	TRBV5-1	TRBD2	14	TRBJ2-5	CASRAGGIRETQYF	TGCGCCAGCAGGGCGGGGGGTATCCGGGAGACCCAGTACTTC
once	TRBV9	TRBD1	14	TRBJ1-4	CASSAEGTVEKLFF	TGTGCCAGCAGCGCCGAGGGGACAGTTGAAAAACTGTTTTTT
-	TRBV28	-	12	TRBJ2-7	CACGRTGYEQYF	TGTGCTTGCGGTCGTACGGGCTACGAGCAGTACTTC
-	TRBV5-4	-	15	TRBJ2-5	CASSTLTDSQETQYF	TGTGCCAGCAGCACTCTAACGGACTCCCAAGAGACCCAGTACTTC
-	TRBV6-5	TRBD2	16	TRBJ2-1	CASSYMTSGGRDEQFF	TGTGCCAGCAGTTATATGACTAGCGGGGGGCGGGATGAGCAGTTCTTC
-	TRBV30	-	14	TRBJ1-6	CAWKEGRYNSPLHF	TGTGCCTGGAAGGAGGGGCGTTATAATTCACCCCTCCACTTT
once	TRBV30	-	16	TRBJ1-4	CAWSSKGGATNEKLFF	TGTGCCTGGAGTTCGAAGGGGGGGGCAACTAATGAAAAACTGTTTTTT
-	TRBV7-9	TRBD1	14	TRBJ1-2	CASSSGQGDYGYTF	TGTGCCAGCAGCTCCGGACAGGGGGACTATGGCTACACCTTC
few	TRBV29-1	-	11	TRBJ1-2	CSAGQDYGYTF	TGCAGCGCTGGGCAGGACTATGGCTACACCTTC
many	TRBV9	-	14	TRBJ2-5	CASSATGGVETQYF	TGTGCCAGCAGCGCTACAGGGGGGGTAGAGACCCAGTACTTC
-	TRBV12-3/TRBV12-4	-	12	TRBJ2-5	CASSSREAGEYF	TGTGCCAGCAGTTCCCGTGAGGCTGGAGAGTACTTC
-	TRBV5-1	TRBD1	16	TRBJ1-2	CASSLLKTGQNYGYTF	TGCGCCAGCAGCTTGTTAAAAACGGGACAGAACTATGGCTACACCTTC
-	TRBV7-2	-	15	TRBJ1-5	CASSLDGQGQQPQHF	TGTGCCAGCAGCTTAGATGGGCAGGGTCAGCAGCCCCAGCATTTT
-	TRBV7-3	TRBD2	18	TRBJ2-5	CASSPRRTSGSDLETQYF	TGTGCCAGCAGCCCGAGACGGACTAGCGGGAGTGACTTAGAGACCCAGTACTTC